The present entry profiles one T cell receptor (beta chain) with its context. Its target is not known. The sample is drawn from a study of Tregs in tolerant kidney transplant recipients. General study findings and limits: The most relevant donor-specific Treg TCRbeta repertoire apparently came from expansion with activated donor B cells.

Assay used: immunoSEQ multiplex PCR; TCRdb lists only in-frame clones, some missing. Found here are roughly 70,000 clones, around 83% of them singletons; the top ten hold 3.5% to 5.5%. CD4+CD25+CD127- Tregs, CD4+CD25- non-Tregs, CD4 and CD8 cells were sorted. The CDR3 has 14 amino acids. Sequenced input: CD4+ T cells from blood. The chain employs TRBV12-1 and TRBJ2-5; the table gives TRBD2 as D, unverified against the DNA. TRBV12-1 is labeled a pseudogene. The TCR sequence derives from a human donor in good health. The CDR3 DNA reads as TGTGCCAGCGCGGCCGGGGGGCGGGAGGAGACCCAGTACTTC. This translates into CASAAGGREETQYF.